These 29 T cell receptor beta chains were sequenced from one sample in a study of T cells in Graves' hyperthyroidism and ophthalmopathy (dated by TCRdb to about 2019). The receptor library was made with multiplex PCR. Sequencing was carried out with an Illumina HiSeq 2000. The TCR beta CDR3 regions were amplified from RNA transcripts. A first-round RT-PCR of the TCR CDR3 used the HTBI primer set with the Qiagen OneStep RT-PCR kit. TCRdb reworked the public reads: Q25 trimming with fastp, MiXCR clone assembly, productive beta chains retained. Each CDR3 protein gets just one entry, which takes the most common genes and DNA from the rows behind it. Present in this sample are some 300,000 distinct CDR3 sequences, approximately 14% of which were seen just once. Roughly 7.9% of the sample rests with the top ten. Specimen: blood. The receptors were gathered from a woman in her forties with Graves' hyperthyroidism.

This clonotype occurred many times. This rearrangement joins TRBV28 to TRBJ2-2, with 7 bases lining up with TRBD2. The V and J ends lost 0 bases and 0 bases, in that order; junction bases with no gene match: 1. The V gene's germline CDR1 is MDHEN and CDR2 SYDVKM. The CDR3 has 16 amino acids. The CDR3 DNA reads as TGTGCCAGCAGTTTATGGGCGGGAGCGAACACCGGGGAGCTGTTTTTT. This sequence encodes CASSLWAGANTGELFF.

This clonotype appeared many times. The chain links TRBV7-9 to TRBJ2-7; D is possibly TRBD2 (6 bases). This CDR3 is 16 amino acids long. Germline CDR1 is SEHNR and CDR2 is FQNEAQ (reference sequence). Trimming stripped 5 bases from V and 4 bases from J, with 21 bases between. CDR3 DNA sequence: TGTGCCAGCAGCCCGCCCCCGGGGGTCCCCTGGTACGAGCAGTACTTC. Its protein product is CASSPPPGVPWYEQYF.

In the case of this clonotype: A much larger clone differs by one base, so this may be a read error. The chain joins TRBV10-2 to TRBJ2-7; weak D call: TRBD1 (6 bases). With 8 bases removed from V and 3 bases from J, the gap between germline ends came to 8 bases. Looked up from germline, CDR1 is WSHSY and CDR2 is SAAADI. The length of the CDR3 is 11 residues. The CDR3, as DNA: TGCGCCAGCCGGGACAACTACGAGCAGTACTTC. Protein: CASRDNYEQYF.

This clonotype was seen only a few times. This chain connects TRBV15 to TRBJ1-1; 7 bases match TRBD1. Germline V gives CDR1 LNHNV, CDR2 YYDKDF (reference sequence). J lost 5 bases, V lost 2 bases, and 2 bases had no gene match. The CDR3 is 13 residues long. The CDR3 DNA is TGTGCCACCAGCAGACAACAGGGGACTGAAGCTTTCTTT. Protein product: CATSRQQGTEAFF.

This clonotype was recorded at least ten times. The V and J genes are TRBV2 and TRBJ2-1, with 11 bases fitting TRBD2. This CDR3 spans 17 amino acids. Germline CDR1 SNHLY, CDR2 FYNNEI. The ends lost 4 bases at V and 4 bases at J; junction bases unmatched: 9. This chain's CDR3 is CASSALLGLAVYNEQFF. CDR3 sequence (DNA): TGTGCCAGCAGTGCGCTCTTGGGACTAGCGGTTTACAATGAGCAGTTCTTC.

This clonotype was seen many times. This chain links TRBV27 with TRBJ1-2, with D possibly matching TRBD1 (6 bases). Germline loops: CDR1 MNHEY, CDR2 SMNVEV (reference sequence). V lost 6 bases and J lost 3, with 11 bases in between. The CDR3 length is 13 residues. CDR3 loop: CASSRGADYGYTF. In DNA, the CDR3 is TGTGCCAGCAGCCGGGGGGCCGACTATGGCTACACCTTC.

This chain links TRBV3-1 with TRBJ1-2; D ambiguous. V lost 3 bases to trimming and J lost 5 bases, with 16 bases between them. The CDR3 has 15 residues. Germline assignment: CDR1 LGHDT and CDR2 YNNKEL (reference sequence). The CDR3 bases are TGTGCCAGCAGCCAGGACCCCGCTACTGGATATGGCTACACCTTC. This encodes CASSQDPATGYGYTF.

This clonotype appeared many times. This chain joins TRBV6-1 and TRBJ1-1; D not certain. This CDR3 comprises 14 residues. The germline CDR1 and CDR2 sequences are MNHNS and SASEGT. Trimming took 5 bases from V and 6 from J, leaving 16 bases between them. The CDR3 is CASSFSDGGAEAFF. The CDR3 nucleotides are TGTGCCAGCAGTTTTTCGGACGGAGGTGCTGAAGCTTTCTTT.

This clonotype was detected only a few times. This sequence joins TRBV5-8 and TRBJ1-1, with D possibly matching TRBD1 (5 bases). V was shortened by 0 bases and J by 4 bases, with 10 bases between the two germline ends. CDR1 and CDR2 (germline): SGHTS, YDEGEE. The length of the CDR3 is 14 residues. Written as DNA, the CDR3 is TGTGCCAGCAGCTTGGGGGGCTGGGGCACTGAAGCTTTCTTT. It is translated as CASSLGGWGTEAFF.

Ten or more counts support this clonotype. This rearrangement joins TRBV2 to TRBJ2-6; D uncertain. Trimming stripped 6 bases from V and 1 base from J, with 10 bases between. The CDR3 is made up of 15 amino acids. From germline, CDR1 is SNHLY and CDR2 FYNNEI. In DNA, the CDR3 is TGTGCCAGCAGAAAGATGACATCTGGGGCCAACGTCCTGACTTTC. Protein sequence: CASRKMTSGANVLTF.

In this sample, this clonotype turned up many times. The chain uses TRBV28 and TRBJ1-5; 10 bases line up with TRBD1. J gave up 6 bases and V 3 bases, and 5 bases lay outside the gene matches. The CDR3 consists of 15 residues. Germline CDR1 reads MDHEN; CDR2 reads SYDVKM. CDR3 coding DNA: TGTGCCAGCAGTTTCAGACAGGGGGCAGGTCAGCCCCAGCATTTT. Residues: CASSFRQGAGQPQHF.

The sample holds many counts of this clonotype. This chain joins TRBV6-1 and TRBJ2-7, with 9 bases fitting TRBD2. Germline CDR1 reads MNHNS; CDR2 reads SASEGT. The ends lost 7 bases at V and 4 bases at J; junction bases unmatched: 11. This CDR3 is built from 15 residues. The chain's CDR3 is CASTHSGSQFYEQYF. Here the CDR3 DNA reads TGTGCCAGCACTCATAGCGGGAGTCAGTTTTACGAGCAGTACTTC.

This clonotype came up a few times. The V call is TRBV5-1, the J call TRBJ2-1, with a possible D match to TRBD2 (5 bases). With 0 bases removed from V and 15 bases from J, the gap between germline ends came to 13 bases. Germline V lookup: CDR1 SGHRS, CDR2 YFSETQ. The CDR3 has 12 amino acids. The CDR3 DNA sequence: TGCGCCAGCAGCTTGGAGGAGCGGTTTTGGTTCTTC. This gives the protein CASSLEERFWFF.

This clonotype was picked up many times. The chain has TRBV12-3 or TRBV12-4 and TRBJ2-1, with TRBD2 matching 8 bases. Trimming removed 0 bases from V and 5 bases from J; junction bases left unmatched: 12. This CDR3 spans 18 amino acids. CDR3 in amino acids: CASSLAPSGGIGNNEQFF. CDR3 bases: TGTGCCAGCAGTTTAGCCCCTTCGGGAGGGATAGGGAACAATGAGCAGTTCTTC.

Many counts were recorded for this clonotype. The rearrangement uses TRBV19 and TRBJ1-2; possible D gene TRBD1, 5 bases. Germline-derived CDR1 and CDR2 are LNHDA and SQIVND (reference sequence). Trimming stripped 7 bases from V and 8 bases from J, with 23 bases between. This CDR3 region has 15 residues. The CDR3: CASTRSRAPRGGYTF. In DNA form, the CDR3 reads TGTGCCAGTACCCGAAGCCGGGCACCAAGGGGCGGCTACACCTTC.

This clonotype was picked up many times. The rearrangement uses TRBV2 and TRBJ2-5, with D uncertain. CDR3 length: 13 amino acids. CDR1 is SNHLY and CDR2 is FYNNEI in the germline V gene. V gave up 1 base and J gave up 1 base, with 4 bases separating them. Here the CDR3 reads CASSEEVQETQYF. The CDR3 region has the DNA TGTGCCAGCAGTGAAGAAGTCCAAGAGACCCAGTACTTC.

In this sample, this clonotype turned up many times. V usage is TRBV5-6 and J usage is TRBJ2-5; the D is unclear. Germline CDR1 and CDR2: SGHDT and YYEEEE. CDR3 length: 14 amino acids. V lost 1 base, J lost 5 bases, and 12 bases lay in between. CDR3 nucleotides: TGTGCCAGCAGCTTGAGATGGGTAGGGGAGACCCAGTACTTC. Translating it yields CASSLRWVGETQYF.

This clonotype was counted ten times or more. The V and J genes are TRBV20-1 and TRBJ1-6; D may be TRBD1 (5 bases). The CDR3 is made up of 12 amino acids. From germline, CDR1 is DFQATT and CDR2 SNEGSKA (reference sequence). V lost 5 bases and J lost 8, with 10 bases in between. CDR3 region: CSAEGRDSPLHF. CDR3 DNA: TGCAGTGCTGAGGGGCGAGATTCACCCCTCCACTTT.

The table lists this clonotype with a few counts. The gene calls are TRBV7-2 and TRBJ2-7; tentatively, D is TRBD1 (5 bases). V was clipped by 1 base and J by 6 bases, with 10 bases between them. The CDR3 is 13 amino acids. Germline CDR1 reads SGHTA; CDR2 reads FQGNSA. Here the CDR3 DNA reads TGTGCCAGCAGCTTAGGACCTAGGGGCGAGCAGTACTTC. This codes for CASSLGPRGEQYF.

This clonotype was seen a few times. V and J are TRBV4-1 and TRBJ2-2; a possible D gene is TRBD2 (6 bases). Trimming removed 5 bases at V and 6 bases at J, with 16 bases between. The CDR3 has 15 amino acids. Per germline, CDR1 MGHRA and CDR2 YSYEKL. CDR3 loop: CASSSRDLLAGELFF. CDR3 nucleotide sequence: TGCGCCAGCAGCTCCCGGGACTTACTCGCCGGGGAGCTGTTTTTT.

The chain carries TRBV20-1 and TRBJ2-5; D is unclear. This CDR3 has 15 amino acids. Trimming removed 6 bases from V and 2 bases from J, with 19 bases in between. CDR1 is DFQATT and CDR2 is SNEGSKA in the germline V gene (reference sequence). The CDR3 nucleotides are TGCAGTGCCAATAGTCCGGAGACACGACAAGAGACCCAGTACTTC. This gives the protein CSANSPETRQETQYF.

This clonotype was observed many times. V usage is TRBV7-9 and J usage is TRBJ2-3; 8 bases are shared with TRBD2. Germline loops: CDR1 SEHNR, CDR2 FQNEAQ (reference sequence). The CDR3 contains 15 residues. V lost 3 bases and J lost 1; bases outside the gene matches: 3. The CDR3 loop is CASSLTTSGTDTQYF. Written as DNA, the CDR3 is TGTGCCAGCAGCTTGACGACTAGCGGCACAGATACGCAGTATTTT. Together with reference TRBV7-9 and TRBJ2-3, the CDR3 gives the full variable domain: DTGVSQNPRHKITKRGQNVTFRCDPISEHNRLYWYRQTLGQGPEFLTYFQNEAQLEKSRLLSDRFSAERPKGSFSTLEIQRTEQGDSAMYLCASSLTTSGTDTQYFGPGTRLTVL.

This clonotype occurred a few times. CDR3 residues: CASSLQGVPGNTIYF. CDR3 sequence (DNA): TGTGCCAGCAGCCTTCAGGGGGTCCCTGGAAACACCATATATTTT. The chain links TRBV7-9 to TRBJ1-3; 7 bases are shared with TRBD1. J gave up 2 bases and V 5 bases, and 6 bases lay outside the gene matches. The germline CDR1 and CDR2 sequences are SEHNR and FQNEAQ (reference sequence). The CDR3 covers 15 residues. The full variable domain, in which reference TRBV7-9 and TRBJ1-3 provide the parts outside the CDR3, is DTGVSQNPRHKITKRGQNVTFRCDPISEHNRLYWYRQTLGQGPEFLTYFQNEAQLEKSRLLSDRFSAERPKGSFSTLEIQRTEQGDSAMYLCASSLQGVPGNTIYFGEGSWLTVV.

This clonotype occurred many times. CDR3 region: CASSPFYRDRGLNTEAFF. The DNA for the CDR3 is TGTGCCAGCAGCCCATTTTACCGGGACAGGGGGCTGAACACTGAAGCTTTCTTT. The V and J genes are TRBV3-1 and TRBJ1-1; 12 nucleotides match TRBD1. The CDR3 totals 18 residues. Germline V CDR1 and CDR2: LGHDT, YNNKEL (reference sequence). V lost 4 bases, J lost 0 bases, and 9 bases stayed unmatched.

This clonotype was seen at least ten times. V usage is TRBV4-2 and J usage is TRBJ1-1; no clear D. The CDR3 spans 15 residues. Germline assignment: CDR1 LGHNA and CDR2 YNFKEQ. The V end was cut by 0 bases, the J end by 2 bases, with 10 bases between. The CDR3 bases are TGTGCCAGCAGCCAAGAGGAGGGTCCAAACACTGAAGCTTTCTTT. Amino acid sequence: CASSQEEGPNTEAFF.

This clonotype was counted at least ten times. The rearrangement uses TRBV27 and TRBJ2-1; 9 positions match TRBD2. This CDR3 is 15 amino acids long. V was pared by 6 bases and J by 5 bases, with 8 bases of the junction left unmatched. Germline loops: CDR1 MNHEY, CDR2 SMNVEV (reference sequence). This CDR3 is CASSPSGRPHNEQFF. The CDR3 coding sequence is TGTGCCAGCAGCCCGAGCGGGAGGCCACACAATGAGCAGTTCTTC.

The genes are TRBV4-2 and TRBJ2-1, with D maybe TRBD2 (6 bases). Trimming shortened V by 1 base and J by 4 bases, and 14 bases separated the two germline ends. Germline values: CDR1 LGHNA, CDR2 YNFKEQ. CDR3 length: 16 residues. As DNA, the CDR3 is TGTGCCAGCAGCCAAGCAGGGACTCATTTTTACAATGAGCAGTTCTTC. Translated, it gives CASSQAGTHFYNEQFF.

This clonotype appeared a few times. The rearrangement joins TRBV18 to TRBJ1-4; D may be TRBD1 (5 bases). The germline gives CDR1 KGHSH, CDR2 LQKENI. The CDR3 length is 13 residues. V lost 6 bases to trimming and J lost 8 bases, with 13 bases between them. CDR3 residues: CASSRQGPEKLFF. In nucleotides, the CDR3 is TGTGCCAGCTCCCGCCAGGGACCCGAAAAACTGTTTTTT.

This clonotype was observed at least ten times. CDR3 protein: CASSSTGPPRQPQHF. The CDR3 DNA reads TGTGCCAGCAGTTCCACCGGACCTCCACGGCAGCCCCAGCATTTT. The rearrangement joins TRBV6-1 to TRBJ1-5, with unresolved D. This CDR3 is built from 15 residues. CDR1 is MNHNS and CDR2 is SASEGT in the germline V gene. Trimming removed 5 bases from V and 7 bases from J, with 18 bases in between.